These 23 T cell receptor beta chains were sequenced from one sample in a study of CD8 T cells in Susac syndrome. Random hexamers primed reverse transcription of about 0.5 to 1 ug RNA. One entry per CDR3 protein results from TCRdb running MiXCR on the immunoSEQ multiplex PCR reads. The data show under 200,000 distinct CDR3 sequences, 90% to 95% seen once. The sequencing input was CD4+ T cells from PBMCs. These TCRs come from a human donor in good health.

This chain connects TRBV18 to TRBJ1-6; 10 positions match TRBD1. V lost 3 bases and J lost 7; bases outside the gene matches: 3. The V gene's germline CDR1 is KGHSH and CDR2 LQKENI. This CDR3 spans 15 amino acids. The CDR3 sequence is CASSPRTGGNSPLHF. The CDR3 DNA follows: TGTGCCAGCTCACCGAGGACAGGGGGAAATTCACCCCTCCACTTT.

The genes are TRBV20-1 and TRBJ2-1; 7 nucleotides agree with TRBD1. V dropped 6 bases and J dropped 7; count of bases not matched to a gene: 9. The CDR3 totals 13 residues. The germline gives CDR1 DFQATT, CDR2 SNEGSKA (reference sequence). CDR3 nucleotides: TGCAGTGCCTCCTTCGACAGGGTAAATGAGCAGTTCTTC. Translation gives CSASFDRVNEQFF.

The CDR3 loop is CASSAPPGQGAKNIQYF. In DNA, the CDR3 is TGTGCCAGCAGCGCCCCCCCGGGACAGGGGGCCAAAAACATTCAGTACTTC. The chain uses TRBV3-1 and TRBJ2-4; TRBD1 aligns across 10 bases. This CDR3 has 17 amino acids. Germline trimming cut 5 bases from V and 1 base from J; bases unmatched to any gene: 8. Germline CDR1 and CDR2: LGHDT and YNNKEL (reference sequence).

The J gene is TRBJ1-1, the V gene TRBV4-1; the match to TRBD1 covers 9 bases. CDR1 and CDR2 from the germline V gene are MGHRA and YSYEKL. The CDR3 sequence is 14 residues long. The trim removed 4 bases at V and 3 bases at J, leaving 3 bases unmatched. CDR3 in DNA: TGCGCCAGCAGCCTTTGGGACAGGGACACTGAAGCTTTCTTT. Encoded protein: CASSLWDRDTEAFF.

The rearrangement links TRBV6-5 to TRBJ1-5; 10 nucleotides agree with TRBD1. The CDR3 runs 15 residues. With V trimmed by 8 bases and J by 3 bases, 7 bases remained unmatched. Germline CDR1 reads MNHEY; CDR2 reads SVGAGI. For the CDR3, the DNA is TGTGCCAGCCCTCCGGGACAGGGGCACAATCAGCCCCAGCATTTT. This translates into CASPPGQGHNQPQHF.

The V call is TRBV5-1, the J call TRBJ2-5; D might be TRBD2 (6 bases). V gave up 1 base and J gave up 0 bases, with 13 bases separating them. The CDR3 has 16 residues. Looked up from germline, CDR1 is SGHRS and CDR2 is YFSETQ. CDR3 DNA sequence: TGCGCCAGCAGCTTGACTGGCGGGGCCCACCAAGAGACCCAGTACTTC. This encodes CASSLTGGAHQETQYF.

The gene calls are TRBV13 and TRBJ2-7; D is uncertain. Germline V gives CDR1 PRHDT, CDR2 FYEKMQ (reference sequence). Trimming cost V 5 bases and J 4 bases, with 9 bases left between them. There are 12 residues in the CDR3. The DNA for the CDR3 is TGTGCCAGCAGCCCCGATAGATACGAGCAGTACTTC. Its translation is CASSPDRYEQYF.

This chain uses TRBV9 with TRBJ1-2; TRBD1 matches 9 bases. Trimming cost V 5 bases and J 0 bases; bases outside gene matches: 5. The CDR3 is 15 residues long. Germline CDR1 and CDR2: SGDLS and YYNGEE. CDR3: CASSRDRVANYGYTF. Here the CDR3 DNA reads TGTGCCAGCAGTCGGGACAGGGTTGCTAACTATGGCTACACCTTC. The full variable domain, rest sourced from reference TRBV9 and TRBJ1-2, is DSGVTQTPKHLITATGQRVTLRCSPRSGDLSVYWYQQSLDQGLQFLIQYYNGEERAKGNILERFSAQQFPDLHSELNLSSLELGDSALYFCASSRDRVANYGYTFGSGTRLTVV.

The V and J genes are TRBV7-9 and TRBJ1-1; D ambiguous. V was trimmed by 5 bases and J by 1 base, leaving 20 bases between them. CDR3 size: 17 residues. The V gene's germline CDR1 is SEHNR and CDR2 FQNEAQ (reference sequence). The chain's CDR3 is CASSRSKSRTRNTEAFF. DNA for the CDR3: TGTGCCAGCAGCCGCTCGAAGTCCCGAACCCGGAACACTGAAGCTTTCTTT.

The chain employs TRBV20-1 and TRBJ2-2; unclear D gene. CDR1 and CDR2 from the germline V gene are DFQATT and SNEGSKA (reference sequence). The ends were cut back, 6 bases at V and 1 base at J, with 12 bases in the middle. This CDR3 has 14 amino acids. CDR3 in DNA: TGCAGTGCCCACGAGGACGGGAACACCGGGGAGCTGTTTTTT. It is translated as CSAHEDGNTGELFF.

This chain joins TRBV29-1 and TRBJ2-5; unclear D gene. The length of the CDR3 is 11 residues. Germline CDR1 and CDR2: SQVTM and ANQGSEA. Deletions cut 7 bases from V and 5 bases from J, with 11 bases between. The CDR3, as DNA: TGCAGCGCTACTCCCCGGGAGACCCAGTACTTC. The encoded protein is CSATPRETQYF.

This chain links TRBV12-3 or TRBV12-4 with TRBJ2-3; D is uncertain. The CDR3 sequence is 16 residues long. The ends were cut back, 2 bases at V and 0 bases at J, with 12 bases in the middle. CDR3 region: CASSLRARSSTDTQYF. DNA of the CDR3: TGTGCCAGCAGTTTAAGGGCCCGCTCTAGCACAGATACGCAGTATTTT.

The J gene is TRBJ2-1, the V gene TRBV27; 9 nucleotides agree with TRBD1. Trimming removed 2 bases from V and 2 bases from J; junction bases left unmatched: 1. Germline loops: CDR1 MNHEY, CDR2 SMNVEV (reference sequence). This CDR3 spans 15 amino acids. The CDR3 DNA sequence: TGTGCCAGCAGTTTACGACAGGGGGCCTACAATGAGCAGTTCTTC. This translates into CASSLRQGAYNEQFF.

This chain links TRBV7-3 with TRBJ2-3; 8 nucleotides match TRBD2. With 5 bases clipped from V and 1 base from J, the junction kept 2 bases outside the gene matches. Per the germline V gene, CDR1 is SGHTA and CDR2 is FQGTGA. This CDR3 has 14 amino acids. The CDR3 DNA sequence: TGTGCCAGCAGCACGACTAGCGGCACAGATACGCAGTATTTT. Its protein is CASSTTSGTDTQYF.

The J gene is TRBJ2-1, the V gene TRBV29-1; D is tentatively TRBD1 or TRBD2 (6 bases each). V gave up 2 bases and J gave up 9 bases, with 11 bases separating them. The CDR3 is made up of 12 amino acids. Germline CDR1 is SQVTM and CDR2 is ANQGSEA. CDR3 in amino acids: CSVERGGSEQFF. The CDR3 DNA reads as TGCAGCGTTGAAAGAGGGGGGAGTGAGCAGTTCTTC.

This rearrangement joins TRBV29-1 to TRBJ2-3; TRBD2 might be the D (6 bases). The CDR3 loop spans 14 amino acids. Between the trimmed V and J ends, which lost 4 bases and 1 base, there was a span of 12 bases. The germline CDR1 and CDR2 sequences are SQVTM and ANQGSEA. The CDR3 here is CSVVLGGGTDTQYF. In DNA form, the CDR3 reads TGCAGCGTTGTATTGGGGGGTGGCACAGATACGCAGTATTTT.

V is TRBV11-2 and J is TRBJ2-3; 9 bases are shared with TRBD2. There are 18 residues in the CDR3. The V and J ends lost 2 bases and 0 bases, in that order; junction bases with no gene match: 9. Germline-derived CDR1 and CDR2 are SGHAT and FQNNGV. The CDR3 coding sequence is TGTGCCAGCAGCTTAATCGCCGCGGGGGGGACTAGCACAGATACGCAGTATTTT. Translated, it gives CASSLIAAGGTSTDTQYF.

This clonotype was seen only a few times. Germline is not matched at one junction end, which may reflect a read error. This chain joins TRBV3-1 and TRBJ2-5, with TRBD1 identical over 8 bases. This CDR3 is built from 13 residues. Germline CDR1 reads LGHDT; CDR2 reads YNNKEL (reference sequence). The CDR3 region is CASSQDRGETQYF. The CDR3 nucleotides are TGTGCCAGTAGCCAAGACAGGGGAGAGACCCAGTACTTC.

The J gene is TRBJ1-1, the V gene TRBV29-1, with D unresolved. The germline CDR1 and CDR2 sequences are SQVTM and ANQGSEA. This CDR3 is built from 11 residues. The ends were cut back, 4 bases at V and 11 bases at J, with 14 bases in the middle. The CDR3 sequence is CSVAPGLEAFF. CDR3 DNA: TGCAGCGTTGCCCCCGGGCTGGAGGCTTTCTTT.

This chain uses TRBV18 with TRBJ2-2; D is unclear. Germline V gene lookup returns CDR1 KGHSH and CDR2 LQKENI. The V end was cut by 3 bases, the J end by 6 bases, with 11 bases between. The CDR3 sequence is 14 residues long. The CDR3 protein is CASSPPRMSGELFF. CDR3 nucleotide sequence: TGTGCCAGCTCACCTCCGAGGATGTCCGGGGAGCTGTTTTTT.

This rearrangement joins TRBV6-2 or TRBV6-3 to TRBJ1-1; TRBD1 might be the D (6 bases). The germline V gene has CDR1 MNHEY and CDR2 SVGEGT. Trimming shortened V by 5 bases and J by 3 bases, and 13 bases separated the two germline ends. The CDR3 contains 14 residues. The CDR3 spells CASSREQGYTEAFF. The CDR3 nucleotides read TGTGCCAGCAGTCGGGAACAGGGATACACTGAAGCTTTCTTT.

The CDR3 sequence: CASSSNADTQYF. For the CDR3, the DNA is TGTGCCAGCAGTTCGAACGCAGATACGCAGTATTTT. The chain couples TRBV12-3 or TRBV12-4 to TRBJ2-3; no reliable D call. This CDR3 contains 12 residues. The V and J ends lost 4 bases and 4 bases respectively, with 6 bases between them.

For the CDR3, the DNA is TGTGCCAGCAGCCGCGGACAGGCGCCTTTGGGAAACACCATATATTTT. Translation gives CASSRGQAPLGNTIYF. The gene calls are TRBV3-1 and TRBJ1-3; 7 bases are a match to TRBD1. Germline CDR1 and CDR2: LGHDT and YNNKEL (reference sequence). The CDR3 totals 16 residues. The J segment lost 4 bases and the V segment lost 4 bases, leaving 10 bases of the junction unmatched.